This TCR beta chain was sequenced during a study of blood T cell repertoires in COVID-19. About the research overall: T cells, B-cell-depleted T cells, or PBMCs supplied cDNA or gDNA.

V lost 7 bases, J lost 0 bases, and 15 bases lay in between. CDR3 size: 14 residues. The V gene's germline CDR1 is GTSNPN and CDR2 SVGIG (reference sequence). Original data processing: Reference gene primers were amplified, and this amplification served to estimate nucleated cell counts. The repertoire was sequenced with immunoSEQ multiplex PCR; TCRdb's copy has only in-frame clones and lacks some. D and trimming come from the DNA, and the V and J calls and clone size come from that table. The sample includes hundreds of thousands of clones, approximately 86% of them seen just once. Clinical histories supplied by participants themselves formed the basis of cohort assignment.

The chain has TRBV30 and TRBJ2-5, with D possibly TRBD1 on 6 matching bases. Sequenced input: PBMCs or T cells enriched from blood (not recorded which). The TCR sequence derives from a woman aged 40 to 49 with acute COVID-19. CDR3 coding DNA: TGTGCCTTGGAACGACAGGAGAACCAAGAGACCCAGTACTTC. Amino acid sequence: CALERQENQETQYF.